This T cell receptor (beta chain) was sequenced in a study of human T cells and chemical hapten exposure. In TCRdb, the RACE reads were re-called with MiXCR into one record per CDR3 protein. The sample has approximately 33,000 distinct CDR3 sequences; around 7% are singletons. Time point in this sample: healthy volunteer bleed at 2 weeks. Unseparated into fractions, whole blood served as the source from which total RNA was extracted. This clonotype showed up just a few times. This CDR3 spans 15 amino acids. The germline V gene has CDR1 DFQATT and CDR2 SNEGSKA (reference sequence). V was clipped by 2 bases and J by 7 bases, with 15 bases between them.

The J gene is TRBJ1-6, the V gene TRBV20-1, with D possibly matching TRBD1 (6 bases). The sequenced sample consisted of whole blood. This TCR derives from a human donor in good health. Some clones in this sample may be carry-over from other donors' samples. The CDR3 spells CSARFTGFPNSPLHF. DNA of the CDR3: TGCAGTGCTAGATTTACAGGGTTCCCCAATTCACCCCTCCACTTT.